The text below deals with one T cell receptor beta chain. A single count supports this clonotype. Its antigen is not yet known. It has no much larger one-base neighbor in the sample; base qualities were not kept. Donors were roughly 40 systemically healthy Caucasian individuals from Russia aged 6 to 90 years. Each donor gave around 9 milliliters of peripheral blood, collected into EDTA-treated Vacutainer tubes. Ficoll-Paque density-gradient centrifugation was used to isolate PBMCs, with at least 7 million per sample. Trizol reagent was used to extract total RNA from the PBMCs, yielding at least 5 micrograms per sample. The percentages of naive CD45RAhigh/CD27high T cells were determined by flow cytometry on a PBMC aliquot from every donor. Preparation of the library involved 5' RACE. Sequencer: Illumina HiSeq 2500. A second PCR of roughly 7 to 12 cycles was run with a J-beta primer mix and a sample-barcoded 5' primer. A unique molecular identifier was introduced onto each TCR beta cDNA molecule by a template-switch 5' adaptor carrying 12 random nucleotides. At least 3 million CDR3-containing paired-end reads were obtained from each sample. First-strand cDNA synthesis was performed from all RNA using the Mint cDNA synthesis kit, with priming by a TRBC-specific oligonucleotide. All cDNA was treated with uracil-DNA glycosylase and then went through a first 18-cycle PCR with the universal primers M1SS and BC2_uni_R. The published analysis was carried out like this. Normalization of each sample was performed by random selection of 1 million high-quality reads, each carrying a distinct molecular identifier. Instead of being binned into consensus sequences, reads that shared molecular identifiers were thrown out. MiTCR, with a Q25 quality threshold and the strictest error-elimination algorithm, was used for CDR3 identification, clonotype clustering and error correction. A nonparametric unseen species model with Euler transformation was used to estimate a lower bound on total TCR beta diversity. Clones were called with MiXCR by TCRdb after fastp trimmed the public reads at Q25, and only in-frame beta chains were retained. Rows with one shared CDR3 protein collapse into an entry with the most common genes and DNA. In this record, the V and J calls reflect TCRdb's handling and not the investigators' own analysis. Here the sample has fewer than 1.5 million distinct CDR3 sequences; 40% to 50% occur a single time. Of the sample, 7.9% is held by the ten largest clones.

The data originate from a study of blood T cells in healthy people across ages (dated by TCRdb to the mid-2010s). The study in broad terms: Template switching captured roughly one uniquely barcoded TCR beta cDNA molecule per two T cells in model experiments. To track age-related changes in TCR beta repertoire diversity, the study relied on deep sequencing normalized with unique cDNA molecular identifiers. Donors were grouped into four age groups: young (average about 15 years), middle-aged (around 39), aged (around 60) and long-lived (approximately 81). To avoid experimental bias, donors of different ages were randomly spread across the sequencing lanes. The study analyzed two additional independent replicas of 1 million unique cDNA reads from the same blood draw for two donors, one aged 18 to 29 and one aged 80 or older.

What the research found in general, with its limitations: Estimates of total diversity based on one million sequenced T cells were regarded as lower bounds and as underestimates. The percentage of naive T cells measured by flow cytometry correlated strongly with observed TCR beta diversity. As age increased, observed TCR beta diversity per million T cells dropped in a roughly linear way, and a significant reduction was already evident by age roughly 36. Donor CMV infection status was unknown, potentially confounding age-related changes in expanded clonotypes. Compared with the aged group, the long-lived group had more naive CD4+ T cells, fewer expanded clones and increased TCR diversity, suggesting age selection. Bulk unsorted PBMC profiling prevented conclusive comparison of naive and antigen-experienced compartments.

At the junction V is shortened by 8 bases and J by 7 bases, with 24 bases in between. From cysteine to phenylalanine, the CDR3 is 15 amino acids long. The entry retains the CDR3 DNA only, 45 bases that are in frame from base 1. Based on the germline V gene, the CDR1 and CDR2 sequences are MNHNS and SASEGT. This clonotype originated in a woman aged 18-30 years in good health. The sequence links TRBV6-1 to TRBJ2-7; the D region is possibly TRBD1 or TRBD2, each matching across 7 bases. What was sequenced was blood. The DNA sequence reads TGTGCCAGCCAGGGGGGGCTTCGAGTTTACAATGAGCAGTACTTC. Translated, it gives CASQGGLRVYNEQYF.